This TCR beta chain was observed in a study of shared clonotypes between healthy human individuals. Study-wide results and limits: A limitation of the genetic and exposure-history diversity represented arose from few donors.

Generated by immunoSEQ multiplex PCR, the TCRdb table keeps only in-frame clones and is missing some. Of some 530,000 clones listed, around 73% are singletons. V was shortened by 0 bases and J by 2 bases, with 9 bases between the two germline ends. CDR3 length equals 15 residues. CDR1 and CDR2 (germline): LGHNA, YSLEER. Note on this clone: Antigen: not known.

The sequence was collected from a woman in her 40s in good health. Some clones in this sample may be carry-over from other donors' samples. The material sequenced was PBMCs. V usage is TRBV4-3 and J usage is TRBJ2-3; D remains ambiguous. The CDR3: CASSQEGDNTDTQYF. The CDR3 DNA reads TGCGCCAGCAGCCAAGAAGGAGACAACACAGATACGCAGTATTTT.